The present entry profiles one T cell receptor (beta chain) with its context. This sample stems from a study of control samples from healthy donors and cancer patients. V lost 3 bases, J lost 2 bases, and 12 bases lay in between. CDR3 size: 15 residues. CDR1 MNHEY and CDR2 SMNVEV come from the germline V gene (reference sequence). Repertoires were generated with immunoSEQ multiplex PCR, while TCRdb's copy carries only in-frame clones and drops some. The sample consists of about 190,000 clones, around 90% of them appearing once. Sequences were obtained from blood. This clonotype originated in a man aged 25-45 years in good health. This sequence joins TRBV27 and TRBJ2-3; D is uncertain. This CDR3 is CASSFQMGYTDTQYF. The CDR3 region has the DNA TGTGCCAGCAGTTTCCAGATGGGCTACACAGATACGCAGTATTTT.